The 20 T cell receptor beta chains below come from one sample, sequenced in a study of blood T cell repertoires in COVID-19. The table came from immunoSEQ multiplex PCR; TCRdb's copy has only in-frame clones and leaves some out. The sample contains some 300,000 clones, roughly 90% of which appear only once. Sample: PBMCs or T cells enriched from blood (not recorded which). These receptors were obtained from a woman younger than 45 who had been exposed to COVID-19.

The chain is built from TRBV4-2 and TRBJ2-7; tentatively, D is TRBD2 (6 bases). CDR1 is LGHNA, CDR2 YNFKEQ, per germline. V was shortened by 4 bases and J by 7 bases, with 14 bases between the two germline ends. The CDR3 runs 13 residues. The CDR3 DNA is TGTGCCAGCAGCCCGTGGGGGGACGCGGAGCAGTACTTC. Encoded protein: CASSPWGDAEQYF.

The V and J genes are TRBV7-2 and TRBJ1-1; D is undetermined. The CDR3 is made up of 14 amino acids. Trimming took off 2 bases at V and 7 bases at J, with 14 bases between the two ends. Germline CDR1 SGHTA, CDR2 FQGNSA. The CDR3 DNA is TGTGCCAGCAGCTTAAGTGGAGGCAGGCGTGAAGCTTTCTTT. Protein sequence: CASSLSGGRREAFF.

The chain links TRBV10-3 to TRBJ2-3; possibly TRBD2 for D (5 bases). There are 13 residues in the CDR3. The germline V gene encodes CDR1 ENHRY and CDR2 SYGVKD. V lost 0 bases and J 6 bases, leaving 7 bases between the germline ends. The CDR3 sequence: CAISESRGDTQYF. DNA for the CDR3: TGTGCCATCAGTGAGTCTCGCGGGGATACGCAGTATTTT.

This clone was seen a few times. The chain uses TRBV10-3 and TRBJ1-5, with TRBD1 identical over 7 bases. Germline CDR1 and CDR2: ENHRY and SYGVKD. J was trimmed by 5 bases and V by 3 bases; bases with no gene match: 7. The CDR3 loop spans 15 amino acids. As DNA, the CDR3 is TGTGCCATCAGTGATGGGGACAGAACGTATCAGCCCCAGCATTTT. Encoded protein: CAISDGDRTYQPQHF.

This chain links TRBV5-1 with TRBJ2-3; D is perhaps TRBD1 (5 bases). V was pared by 4 bases and J by 0 bases, with 12 bases between. The CDR3 has 15 amino acids. CDR1 is SGHRS, CDR2 YFSETQ, per germline. CDR3 sequence reads: CASSLYGASTDTQYF. The CDR3 bases are TGCGCCAGCAGCCTATATGGGGCTAGCACAGATACGCAGTATTTT.

The V gene is TRBV3-1 (or the pseudogene TRBV3-2), the J gene TRBJ2-7; TRBD1 matches 7 bases. The CDR3 runs to 15 residues. The V gene's germline CDR1 is LGHDT and CDR2 YNNKEL (reference sequence). The junction had 2 bases not matched to a gene; V was cut back by 0 bases and J by 0 bases. CDR3 sequence: CASSQEGDSSYEQYF. Here the CDR3 DNA reads TGTGCCAGCAGCCAAGAGGGGGACAGCTCCTACGAGCAGTACTTC.

The rearrangement joins TRBV6-4 to TRBJ1-2; possible D gene TRBD1, 5 bases. The germline gives CDR1 MRHNA, CDR2 SNTAGT. The CDR3 has 10 residues. This chain's CDR3 is CGRGHYGYTF. DNA of the CDR3: TGTGGGAGGGGCCACTATGGCTACACCTTC.

The genes are TRBV4-1 and TRBJ1-2; D gene ambiguous. CDR3 length: 17 residues. V was shortened by 0 bases and J by 3 bases, with 17 bases between the two germline ends. The V gene's germline CDR1 is MGHRA and CDR2 YSYEKL. CDR3 region: CASSQDNGSELYYGYTF. The CDR3 DNA follows: TGCGCCAGCAGCCAAGATAACGGGTCAGAGCTCTACTATGGCTACACCTTC.

V usage is TRBV29-1 and J usage is TRBJ1-1; 11 bases are a match to TRBD1. V lost 8 bases to trimming and J lost 3 bases; unmatched junction nucleotides: 8. The CDR3 consists of 14 residues. CDR1 SQVTM and CDR2 ANQGSEA come from the germline V gene. The CDR3 reads CSTQRGQGDTEAFF. CDR3 in DNA: TGCAGCACGCAAAGGGGACAGGGGGACACTGAAGCTTTCTTT.

This sequence joins TRBV3-1 (or the pseudogene TRBV3-2) and TRBJ1-2; D is unclear. V gave up 3 bases and J gave up 4 bases, with 3 bases separating them. The CDR3 is 11 residues long. Germline V gene data show CDR1 as LGHDT and CDR2 as YNNKEL (reference sequence). The chain's CDR3 is CASSHRYGYTF. The CDR3 DNA sequence: TGTGCCAGCAGCCACCGCTATGGCTACACCTTC.

Remarks on this clone: The identical CDR3 is also encoded by other nucleotide sequences in the sample. The rearrangement joins TRBV6-1 to TRBJ1-5; the D is unclear. Trimming shortened V by 3 bases and J by 2 bases, and 5 bases separated the two germline ends. Germline lookup yields CDR1 MNHNS and CDR2 SASEGT. The CDR3 totals 13 residues. The CDR3 protein is CASSERGNQPQHF. CDR3 DNA sequence: TGTGCCAGCAGTGAGCGGGGCAATCAGCCCCAGCATTTT.

The CDR3 protein is CASSTRLTGPLAKNIQYF. The CDR3 DNA sequence: TGTGCCAGCAGTACTAGACTTACAGGGCCTCTAGCCAAAAACATTCAGTACTTC. This chain connects TRBV6-2 or TRBV6-3 to TRBJ2-4; weak D call: TRBD1 (6 bases). Germline loops: CDR1 MNHEY, CDR2 SVGEGT. The CDR3 contains 18 residues. V was trimmed by 5 bases and J by 0 bases, leaving 20 bases between them.

The gene calls are TRBV18 and TRBJ2-7; D is unclear. V shed 4 bases and J shed 4 bases, with 11 bases lying between them. The CDR3 extends over 13 amino acids. Per germline, CDR1 KGHSH and CDR2 LQKENI. Written as DNA, the CDR3 is TGTGCCAGCTCACTCGGAGTACCATACGAGCAGTACTTC. Translated: CASSLGVPYEQYF.

The chain couples TRBV5-1 to TRBJ1-1; a possible D gene is TRBD1 (5 bases). The germline V gene has CDR1 SGHRS and CDR2 YFSETQ. The CDR3 has 15 residues. V was shortened by 4 bases and J by 5 bases, with 18 bases between the two germline ends. CDR3 in amino acids: CASSKTPREETEAFF. CDR3 bases: TGCGCCAGCAGCAAAACCCCCAGGGAGGAAACTGAAGCTTTCTTT.

The V gene is TRBV5-1, the J gene TRBJ1-2; 7 bases are shared with TRBD1. With V trimmed by 2 bases and J by 5 bases, 18 bases remained unmatched. The CDR3 consists of 18 residues. Germline lookup yields CDR1 SGHRS and CDR2 YFSETQ. The DNA for the CDR3 is TGCGCCAGCAGCTTCGCCGGGCGACAGGGCCTAACCCGATATGGCTACACCTTC. Its translation: CASSFAGRQGLTRYGYTF.

The V and J genes are TRBV7-9 and TRBJ1-4; 9 bases fit TRBD1. Germline V gives CDR1 SEHNR, CDR2 FQNEAQ (reference sequence). This CDR3 contains 17 residues. V gave up 2 bases and J gave up 2 bases; unmatched junction bases: 6. The CDR3 nucleotides are TGTGCCAGCAGCTTATGGGACAGGGAGGGCACTAATGAAAAACTGTTTTTT. This codes for CASSLWDREGTNEKLFF.

The genes are TRBV27 and TRBJ2-7, with 9 nucleotides matching TRBD2. CDR1 MNHEY and CDR2 SMNVEV come from the germline V gene (reference sequence). The CDR3 extends over 15 amino acids. The V and J ends lost 3 bases and 5 bases, in that order; junction bases with no gene match: 8. This CDR3 is CASSFSGGTLHEQYF. The CDR3, as DNA: TGTGCCAGCAGTTTTAGCGGGGGCACGCTACACGAGCAGTACTTC.

This chain uses TRBV6-2 or TRBV6-3 with TRBJ2-5; D is possibly TRBD1 (6 bases). There are 13 residues in the CDR3. The germline gives CDR1 MNHEY, CDR2 SVGEGT. V shed 0 bases and J shed 5 bases, with 7 bases lying between them. Here the CDR3 reads CASSYSRGETQYF. The CDR3 nucleotides read TGTGCCAGCAGTTACTCGAGGGGGGAGACCCAGTACTTC.

The chain couples TRBV6-2 or TRBV6-3 to TRBJ1-1, with 7 bases aligning to TRBD1. V dropped 6 bases and J dropped 5; count of bases not matched to a gene: 9. This CDR3 has 14 amino acids. Germline V gene data show CDR1 as MNHEY and CDR2 as SVGEGT. The CDR3 region has the DNA TGTGCCAGCAGCCCCAGGGGGGCGGGGACTGAAGCTTTCTTT. Translated, it gives CASSPRGAGTEAFF.

The rearrangement joins TRBV2 to TRBJ1-3, with D perhaps matching TRBD1 (5 bases). The V end was cut by 6 bases, the J end by 0 bases, with 12 bases between. Germline V lookup: CDR1 SNHLY, CDR2 FYNNEI. This CDR3 comprises 15 residues. CDR3 loop: CASSATVSSGNTIYF. The CDR3 region has the DNA TGTGCCAGCAGCGCGACAGTAAGCTCTGGAAACACCATATATTTT.